This T cell receptor beta chain was documented in a study of circulating and synovial CD4+ cells in juvenile arthritis. Only in-frame clones appear in the TCRdb table, and some are missing; sequencing was by immunoSEQ multiplex PCR. The sample includes tens of thousands of clones, 95% to 96% of them seen just once. Germline V lookup: CDR1 SQVTM, CDR2 ANQGSEA. The CDR3 has 12 residues. The ends were cut back, 2 bases at V and 8 bases at J, with 12 bases in the middle. The source material was CD4+ T cells from blood. The rearrangement links TRBV29-1 to TRBJ1-2; tentatively, D is TRBD1 (5 bases). This clonotype was obtained from a human donor with juvenile idiopathic arthritis. This CDR3 reads CSVERGAGGYTF. CDR3 DNA: TGCAGCGTTGAACGGGGCGCGGGAGGCTACACCTTC.